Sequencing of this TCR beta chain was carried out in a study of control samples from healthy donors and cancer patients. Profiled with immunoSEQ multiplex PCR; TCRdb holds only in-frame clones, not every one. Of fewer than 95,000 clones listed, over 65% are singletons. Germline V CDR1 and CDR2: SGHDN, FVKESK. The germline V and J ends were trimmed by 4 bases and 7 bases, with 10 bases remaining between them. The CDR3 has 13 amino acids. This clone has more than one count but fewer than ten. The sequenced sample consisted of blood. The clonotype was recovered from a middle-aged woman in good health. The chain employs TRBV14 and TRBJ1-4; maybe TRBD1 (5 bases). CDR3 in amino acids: CASSLTVSEKLFF. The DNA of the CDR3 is TGTGCCAGCAGCCTGACAGTATCTGAAAAACTGTTTTTT. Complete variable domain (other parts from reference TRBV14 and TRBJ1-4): EAGVTQFPSHSVIEKGQTVTLRCDPISGHDNLYWYRRVMGKEIKFLLHFVKESKQDESGMPNNRFLAERTGGTYSTLKVQPAELEDSGVYFCASSLTVSEKLFFGSGTQLSVL.